This T cell receptor (beta chain) was identified in a study of T-cell memory formation after mild COVID-19. Study-level background: There were largely donor-specific TCR clusters. Whole-study results and caveats: CD4+ clones that contracted lay mainly in CM and EM; CD8+ ones lay in EMRA.

5'RACE primed at constant segments yielded TCR alpha and TCR beta cDNA libraries bearing sample barcodes and UMIs. TCRdb re-called the 5' RACE reads through MiXCR, storing one row per CDR3 protein. The sample shows 400,000 to 500,000 distinct CDR3 sequences, roughly 17% of them seen only once. The CDR3 is 15 amino acids. Germline trimming cut 1 base from V and 4 bases from J; bases unmatched to any gene: 4. From germline, CDR1 is LGHDT and CDR2 YNNKEL (reference sequence). Details on this clonotype: What it binds is not known.

Sequenced material: PBMCs or a T cell subset sorted from them (not recorded which). The chain couples TRBV3-1 to TRBJ1-5; 7 nucleotides align to TRBD1. The TCR was taken from a man aged 18 to 30 who had mild COVID-19 (a few samples of this study predate the infection). Cell type and time point are not known. The CDR3 loop is CASSQGGQENQPQHF. Written as DNA, the CDR3 is TGTGCCAGCAGCCAAGGCGGACAGGAGAATCAGCCCCAGCATTTT.